This T cell receptor beta chain was documented in a study of identical twins. The study, taken as a whole, reports: Modelling underestimated the level of out-of-frame TCR alpha sharing observed in monozygotic twins. Twin pairs had excess sharing that was weaker in beta out-of-frame sequences.

This clonotype was recorded once. No antigen is known for it. V shed 5 bases and J shed 5 bases, with 6 bases lying between them. The CDR3 runs 10 residues. Germline loops: CDR1 SQVTM, CDR2 ANQGSEA. TCRdb itself ran the 5' RACE reads through MiXCR, one entry per CDR3 protein. The sample yields around 680,000 distinct CDR3 sequences, about 9.4% seen once. The same data also went into a second study, on yellow fever vaccine responses in identical twins.

The sample was PBMCs. This sequence joins TRBV29-1 and TRBJ1-2, with D uncertain. The sequence came from a woman aged 18-35 years in good health. The CDR3 DNA reads as TGCAGCGTTAAGGATTATGGCTACACCTTC. Translated: CSVKDYGYTF.